These 3 T cell receptor beta chains share one sample of origin, sequenced in a study of cytomegalovirus exposure and HLA in healthy donors (dated by TCRdb to 2016 to 2017). Receptor libraries were prepared by the immunoSEQ multiplex PCR assay. A mixture of 60 forward primers for TCR Vbeta segments and 13 reverse primers for TCR Jbeta segments was used in the multiplex PCR. The table comes from immuneACCESS by way of TCRdb, which keeps in-frame sequences with V and J called. Part of the clones is missing from these tables; in studies checked, under half for an unresolved V gene and the rest for unknown reasons. The sample includes approximately 40,000 clones, with 65% to 90% observed a single time. The leading ten clones occupy about 10% of the sample. Sequencing was carried out using PBMCs. The receptors come from a woman between 18 and 29 years old in good health and CMV-seropositive.

The chain couples TRBV5-1 to TRBJ2-3; 13 bases fit TRBD2. There are 16 residues in the CDR3. Unmatched junction bases numbered 3, after V lost 4 bases and J lost 1 base. Germline loops: CDR1 SGHRS, CDR2 YFSETQ. The CDR3 spells CASSPGLAGGTDTQYF. DNA of the CDR3: TGCGCCAGCAGCCCCGGACTAGCGGGGGGCACAGATACGCAGTATTTT.

This clone was detected only a few times. This chain uses TRBV28 with TRBJ2-7, with D uncertain. CDR1 and CDR2 (germline): MDHEN, SYDVKM. The CDR3 sequence is 13 residues long. V lost 3 bases and J 4 bases, leaving 10 bases between the germline ends. The chain's CDR3 is CASSFSASYEQYF. CDR3 sequence (DNA): TGTGCCAGCAGTTTCTCAGCGAGTTACGAGCAGTACTTC.

The V gene is TRBV7-8, the J gene TRBJ2-2; 12 positions agree with TRBD2. Trimming cost V 5 bases and J 8 bases; bases outside gene matches: 12. Germline V gene data show CDR1 as SGHVS and CDR2 as FQNEAQ. The CDR3 loop spans 17 amino acids. The chain's CDR3 is CASSPGLAGPFAGELFF. The CDR3 bases are TGTGCCAGCAGCCCGGGACTAGCGGGCCCGTTTGCGGGGGAGCTGTTTTTT.